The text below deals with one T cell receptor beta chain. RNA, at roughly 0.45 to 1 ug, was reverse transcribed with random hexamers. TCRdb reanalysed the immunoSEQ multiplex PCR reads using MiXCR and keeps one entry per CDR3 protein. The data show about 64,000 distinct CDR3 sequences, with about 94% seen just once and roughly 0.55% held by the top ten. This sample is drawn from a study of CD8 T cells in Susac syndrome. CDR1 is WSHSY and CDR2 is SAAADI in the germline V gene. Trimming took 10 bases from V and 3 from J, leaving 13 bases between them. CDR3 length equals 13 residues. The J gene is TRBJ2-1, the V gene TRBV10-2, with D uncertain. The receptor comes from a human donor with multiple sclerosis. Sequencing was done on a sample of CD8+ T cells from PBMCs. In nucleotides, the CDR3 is TGCGCCATACAAAGGCCCCTCTACAATGAGCAGTTCTTC. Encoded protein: CAIQRPLYNEQFF.